This is a list of T cell receptor beta chains from one sample in a study of cytomegalovirus exposure and HLA in healthy donors. Here immunoSEQ multiplex PCR was the method, and the copy in TCRdb shows in-frame clones only, minus some. The sample's table shows approximately 120,000 clones. Sequences were obtained from PBMCs. The receptor set was obtained from a man in his forties in good health and CMV-seronegative. Each CDR3 is given with its conserved first and last residue. The order of the fields is V gene, D gene, J gene, CDR3 protein, CDR3 DNA. D genes are given only for firm matches.

>TRBV7-2|TRBD2|TRBJ2-7
CASSQQGLAGAYEQYF
TGTGCCAGCAGCCAACAGGGACTAGCGGGCGCCTACGAGCAGTACTTC
>TRBV6-5|TRBD2|TRBJ2-3
CASSHTSGSRDTQYF
TGTGCCAGCAGTCACACTAGCGGGAGCAGAGATACGCAGTATTTT
>TRBV7-8|NA|TRBJ2-7
CASSFSATEQYF
TGTGCCAGCAGCTTCTCCGCGACAGAGCAGTACTTC
>TRBV10-3|TRBD1|TRBJ1-1
CATRQGAGTEAFF
TGTGCCACGAGACAGGGCGCGGGCACTGAAGCTTTCTTT
>TRBV27|TRBD1|TRBJ2-7
CASRADRGGEQYF
TGTGCCAGCAGGGCTGACAGGGGCGGGGAGCAGTACTTC
>TRBV27|TRBD1|TRBJ2-5
CASSLYRTGVGETQYF
TGTGCCAGCAGTTTGTATAGGACAGGGGTCGGAGAGACCCAGTACTTC
>TRBV11-2|NA|TRBJ1-1
CASGRGGVGDTEAFF
TGTGCCAGCGGCAGGGGTGGAGTTGGGGACACTGAAGCTTTCTTT
>TRBV30|NA|TRBJ1-2
CAWSGQHYGYTF
TGTGCCTGGAGTGGACAGCACTATGGCTACACCTTC
>TRBV9|NA|TRBJ2-1
CASSAQDNEQFF
TGTGCCAGCAGCGCCCAGGACAATGAGCAGTTCTTC
>TRBV25-1|TRBD2|TRBJ2-5
CASRSSGRGSETQYF
TGTGCCAGCAGAAGTAGCGGGAGGGGGTCGGAGACCCAGTACTTC
>TRBV6-1|TRBD2|TRBJ2-7
CASTRASGSYEQYF
TGTGCCAGCACCCGGGCTAGCGGCTCCTACGAGCAGTACTTC
>TRBV19|TRBD1|TRBJ1-2
CASSSPSKGAYNYGYTF
TGTGCCAGTAGTTCCCCATCGAAGGGGGCTTATAACTATGGCTACACCTTC
>TRBV28|NA|TRBJ1-5
CASSLQGGQPQHF
TGTGCCAGCAGTTTGCAGGGAGGTCAGCCCCAGCATTTT
>TRBV19|TRBD2|TRBJ2-1
CASTQGVSGVSSYNEQFF
TGTGCCAGTACCCAAGGAGTTAGCGGGGTAAGCTCCTACAATGAGCAGTTCTTC
>TRBV11-2|NA|TRBJ2-1
CASSLLAAASINEQFF
TGTGCCAGCAGCTTATTAGCGGCGGCCTCCATCAATGAGCAGTTCTTC
>TRBV7-6|NA|TRBJ1-1
CASSFLDGDQMNTEAFF
TGTGCCAGCAGCTTTCTGGACGGGGATCAAATGAACACTGAAGCTTTCTTT
>TRBV7-8|NA|TRBJ2-3
CASSLVSTQYF
TGTGCCAGCAGCTTAGTCTCCACGCAGTATTTT
>TRBV2|NA|TRBJ2-7
CASTPGLDSYEQYF
TGTGCCAGCACCCCGGGACTGGACTCCTACGAGCAGTACTTC
>TRBV5-1|NA|TRBJ1-1
CASSLGERGPNTEAFF
TGCGCCAGCAGCTTGGGGGAAAGGGGTCCGAACACTGAAGCTTTCTTT
>TRBV7-2|NA|TRBJ2-1
CASSFSTSAYNEQFF
TGTGCCAGCAGCTTTTCGACTAGTGCCTACAATGAGCAGTTCTTC
>TRBV5-4|NA|TRBJ2-1
CASSLAPLLDDNEQFF
TGTGCCAGCAGCTTGGCCCCTTTACTAGACGACAATGAGCAGTTCTTC
>TRBV11-2|TRBD2|TRBJ2-2
CASSSLAGGNTGELFF
TGTGCCAGCAGCTCGCTAGCGGGAGGGAACACCGGGGAGCTGTTTTTT
>TRBV30|NA|TRBJ1-1
CAWSPTREAFF
TGTGCCTGGAGCCCTACGAGGGAAGCTTTCTTT
>TRBV7-6|TRBD1|TRBJ1-5
CASSLQQGDQPQHF
TGTGCCAGCAGCTTACAACAGGGGGATCAGCCCCAGCATTTT
>TRBV19|TRBD1|TRBJ2-1
CASSLRDRGNNEQFF
TGTGCCAGTAGCCTACGGGACAGGGGTAACAATGAGCAGTTCTTC
>TRBV5-1|NA|TRBJ1-2
CASSASLGANYGYTF
TGCGCCAGCAGCGCTAGCCTTGGCGCTAACTATGGCTACACCTTC
>TRBV11-2|TRBD2|TRBJ2-3
CASSSVSSLAGGSGDTQYF
TGTGCCAGCAGCTCAGTATCCTCTCTAGCGGGAGGGTCGGGGGATACGCAGTATTTT
>TRBV11-3|NA|TRBJ2-7
CASSLEGTRVYEQYF
TGTGCCAGCAGCTTAGAAGGAACCAGGGTCTACGAGCAGTACTTC
>TRBV19|NA|TRBJ1-2
CASSIYQTGYGYTF
TGTGCCAGTAGTATTTACCAAACAGGGTATGGCTACACCTTC
>TRBV5-4|TRBD2|TRBJ2-1
CASSSGLVHEQFF
TGTGCCAGCAGCTCGGGACTAGTCCATGAGCAGTTCTTC
>TRBV19|TRBD2|TRBJ2-5
CASSIGTSGTVTQYF
TGTGCCAGTAGTATCGGGACTAGCGGGACTGTGACCCAGTACTTC
>TRBV5-1|NA|TRBJ2-1
CASSLGGQPGNNEQFF
TGCGCCAGCAGCTTGGGGGGGCAACCGGGGAACAATGAGCAGTTCTTC
>TRBV27|NA|TRBJ1-1
CASSPGLPNTEAFF
TGTGCCAGCAGTCCTGGACTGCCGAACACTGAAGCTTTCTTT
>TRBV5-1|TRBD2|TRBJ2-5
CASSLAGREETQYF
TGCGCCAGCAGCTTAGCGGGGAGGGAAGAGACCCAGTACTTC
>TRBV9|NA|TRBJ1-1
CASRSGTSAQNTEAFF
TGTGCCAGCAGGTCTGGGACATCGGCACAGAACACTGAAGCTTTCTTT
>TRBV7-6|TRBD2|TRBJ2-1
CASSSNHWTSVDPYNEQFF
TGTGCCAGCAGCTCAAATCACTGGACTAGCGTTGACCCCTACAATGAGCAGTTCTTC
>TRBV11-2|TRBD2|TRBJ2-2
CASRPAGGPPGELFF
TGTGCCAGCAGGCCGGCGGGAGGGCCACCCGGGGAGCTGTTTTTT
>TRBV5-1|NA|TRBJ2-7
CASSSQSVGGGGEQYF
TGCGCCAGCAGCTCCCAATCGGTGGGAGGTGGTGGCGAGCAGTACTTC
>TRBV7-8|NA|TRBJ2-1
CASSPDGVAYNEQFF
TGTGCCAGCAGCCCGGACGGGGTCGCCTACAATGAGCAGTTCTTC
>TRBV10-2|TRBD2|TRBJ2-3
CASSVLAGGDTQYF
TGCGCCAGCAGTGTACTAGCGGGAGGAGATACGCAGTATTTT
>TRBV4-2|NA|TRBJ1-1
CASSQGVGGNTEAFF
TGTGCCAGCAGCCAAGGGGTCGGAGGGAACACTGAAGCTTTCTTT
>TRBV11-3|TRBD1|TRBJ2-3
CASSLGAQGALGTQYF
TGTGCCAGCAGCTTAGGGGCACAGGGGGCCTTGGGTACGCAGTATTTT
>TRBV6-6|NA|TRBJ1-5
CASSWGDSTSPQHF
TGTGCCAGCAGTTGGGGGGATAGCACGTCGCCCCAGCATTTT
>TRBV28|TRBD1|TRBJ1-4
CASSFRGWMGEKLFF
TGTGCCAGCAGTTTCAGGGGGTGGATGGGTGAAAAACTGTTTTTT
>TRBV21-1|NA|TRBJ1-5
CASSIPTGKKDQPQHF
TGTGCCAGCAGCATCCCAACAGGAAAGAAAGACCAGCCCCAGCATTTT
>TRBV5-4|NA|TRBJ2-7
CASSLREGNEQYF
TGTGCCAGCAGCTTGCGAGAGGGCAACGAGCAGTACTTC
>TRBV10-3|NA|TRBJ2-3
CAIRKKLGGLGDTQYF
TGTGCCATCAGAAAGAAGTTGGGGGGACTCGGGGATACGCAGTATTTT
>TRBV18|NA|TRBJ1-1
CASSRAAGAVSEAFF
TGTGCCAGCTCACGGGCAGCAGGGGCGGTATCTGAAGCTTTCTTT
>TRBV10-3|NA|TRBJ2-5
CAISGFRDNQETQYF
TGTGCCATCAGTGGTTTCCGGGACAACCAAGAGACCCAGTACTTC
>TRBV11-2|NA|TRBJ2-2
CASSLEQGYTGELFF
TGTGCCAGCAGCTTAGAACAGGGTTACACCGGGGAGCTGTTTTTT